The clone carrying this T cell receptor beta chain is a singleton in its sample. Its antigen remains unidentified. This record comes from a study of T cell responses to AZD1222 COVID-19 vaccine. V lost 6 bases, J lost 8 bases, and 22 bases lay in between. Germline V CDR1 and CDR2: SGHTA, FQGNSA. This CDR3 contains 16 residues. Using immunoSEQ multiplex PCR, the repertoire was profiled, and TCRdb retains in-frame clones only, with some absent. The sample records more than 110,000 clones, roughly 89% being singletons. General observations from the study: As reported, nearly half of all spike-specific TCRs target variant regions that are unmutated.

The material sequenced was peripheral blood, taken on day 0 of AZD1222 vaccination. This sequence was found in an adult in good health. The rearrangement joins TRBV7-2 to TRBJ2-2, with D possibly matching TRBD2 (7 bases). This CDR3 is CASSQRWGGPPGELFF. The CDR3 DNA sequence: TGTGCCAGCAGTCAAAGGTGGGGGGGCCCCCCTGGGGAGCTGTTTTTT.